The 22 T cell receptor beta chains reported below all come from one sample, sequenced in a study of cytomegalovirus exposure and HLA in healthy donors. 13 Jbeta primers and 60 Vbeta primers were used for the PCR. Clones were read by immunoSEQ multiplex PCR, and TCRdb kept only the in-frame ones, dropping some. In all, the sample yields 85,000 or so clones. The sample taken for sequencing was PBMCs. The receptors were sampled from a woman under 40 in good health and CMV-seronegative.

This chain links TRBV15 with TRBJ2-7, with TRBD1 matching over 8 bases. J was trimmed by 3 bases and V by 0 bases; bases with no gene match: 7. The germline CDR1 and CDR2 sequences are LNHNV and YYDKDF (reference sequence). The CDR3 is 16 residues long. This CDR3 reads CATSRDRQGTHYEQYF. The DNA of the CDR3 is TGTGCCACCAGCAGAGATCGACAGGGGACCCACTACGAGCAGTACTTC.

The chain combines TRBV9 with TRBJ2-2; 15 nucleotides agree with TRBD2. Trimming removed 4 bases from V and 1 base from J; junction bases left unmatched: 5. Germline V gene sequence: CDR1 SGDLS, CDR2 YYNGEE. CDR3 length: 18 residues. The CDR3 sequence: CASSLGLAGGRNTGELFF. The CDR3 DNA follows: TGTGCCAGCAGCCTGGGACTAGCGGGAGGTAGGAACACCGGGGAGCTGTTTTTT. Filled out from reference TRBV9 and TRBJ2-2, the complete variable domain reads DSGVTQTPKHLITATGQRVTLRCSPRSGDLSVYWYQQSLDQGLQFLIQYYNGEERAKGNILERFSAQQFPDLHSELNLSSLELGDSALYFCASSLGLAGGRNTGELFFGEGSRLTVL.

This chain uses TRBV6-1 with TRBJ2-2; a possible D gene is TRBD2 (6 bases). Trimming removed 2 bases at V and 2 bases at J, with 12 bases between. Germline CDR1 reads MNHNS; CDR2 reads SASEGT. The CDR3 totals 16 residues. The CDR3 DNA follows: TGTGCCAGCAGTGAATTTGGGAGGAGAAACACCGGGGAGCTGTTTTTT. It specifies CASSEFGRRNTGELFF.

The rearrangement uses TRBV4-1 and TRBJ1-3, with TRBD1 as a possible D gene (5 bases). Germline V gene sequence: CDR1 MGHRA, CDR2 YSYEKL. The CDR3 runs 15 residues. The germline V and J ends were trimmed by 3 bases and 0 bases, with 9 bases remaining between them. For the CDR3, the DNA is TGCGCCAGCAGCCAGGGGGACTACTCTGGAAACACCATATATTTT. Its protein product is CASSQGDYSGNTIYF.

This sequence joins TRBV30 and TRBJ1-1, with 8 positions matching TRBD1. Germline loops: CDR1 GTSNPN, CDR2 SVGIG (reference sequence). Trimming cost V 4 bases and J 5 bases; bases outside gene matches: 12. The CDR3 sequence is 15 residues long. This CDR3 is CAWTPYVRGRTEAFF. CDR3 coding DNA: TGTGCCTGGACTCCGTACGTCAGGGGGCGGACTGAAGCTTTCTTT.

The chain combines TRBV11-2 with TRBJ2-3; D is possibly TRBD2 (6 bases). This CDR3 is 16 amino acids long. Trimming removed 0 bases at V and 2 bases at J, with 12 bases between. Per germline, CDR1 SGHAT and CDR2 FQNNGV. In DNA, the CDR3 is TGTGCCAGCAGCTTAGATGTAGCGGTCTACACAGATACGCAGTATTTT. Translated, it gives CASSLDVAVYTDTQYF.

The V call is TRBV2, the J call TRBJ1-1; the match to TRBD1 covers 9 bases. This CDR3 is built from 14 residues. J was trimmed by 4 bases and V by 8 bases; bases with no gene match: 8. Germline-derived CDR1 and CDR2 are SNHLY and FYNNEI. This CDR3 reads CASGTGLDGTEAFF. CDR3 DNA sequence: TGTGCCAGCGGGACAGGGTTGGATGGCACTGAAGCTTTCTTT.

This chain uses TRBV18 with TRBJ1-4, with 7 bases identical to TRBD1. After removal of 4 bases from V and 4 bases from J, the junction contained 3 bases not matched to a gene. CDR1 and CDR2 from the germline V gene are KGHSH and LQKENI. This CDR3 has 14 amino acids. CDR3 residues: CASSRGQLNEKLFF. CDR3 sequence (DNA): TGTGCCAGCTCACGGGGACAGCTTAATGAAAAACTGTTTTTT.

The chain links TRBV7-9 to TRBJ2-2; D possibly corresponds to TRBD1 (6 bases). Germline CDR1 SEHNR, CDR2 FQNEAQ (reference sequence). The CDR3 sequence is 15 residues long. Between the trimmed V and J ends, which lost 4 bases and 4 bases, there was a span of 13 bases. The CDR3 nucleotides read TGTGCCAGCAGCTCAGACAGGAGCCCCACCGGGGAGCTGTTTTTT. Its translation: CASSSDRSPTGELFF. Full variable domain (remainder filled in from reference TRBV7-9 and TRBJ2-2): DTGVSQNPRHKITKRGQNVTFRCDPISEHNRLYWYRQTLGQGPEFLTYFQNEAQLEKSRLLSDRFSAERPKGSFSTLEIQRTEQGDSAMYLCASSSDRSPTGELFFGEGSRLTVL.

The chain has TRBV29-1 and TRBJ2-1; 11 positions match TRBD2. The CDR3 is made up of 15 amino acids. V gave up 6 bases and J gave up 9 bases; unmatched junction bases: 13. In germline, CDR1 is SQVTM, CDR2 ANQGSEA. The CDR3 spells CSVGTSGSNLVEQFF. In DNA, the CDR3 is TGCAGCGTGGGCACTAGCGGGAGTAATTTGGTTGAGCAGTTCTTC.

J is TRBJ2-5 and V is TRBV7-2; D is ambiguous. The ends were cut back, 3 bases at V and 3 bases at J, with 8 bases in the middle. This CDR3 comprises 13 residues. Germline assignment: CDR1 SGHTA and CDR2 FQGNSA. The CDR3 here is CASSFPYKETQYF. In DNA, the CDR3 is TGTGCCAGCAGCTTTCCCTATAAAGAGACCCAGTACTTC.

DNA for the CDR3: TGTGCCAGCTCACCACCCAGGGGCACGGATGAGCAGTTCTTC. Residues: CASSPPRGTDEQFF. The V gene is TRBV18, the J gene TRBJ2-1, with a tentative D call TRBD1 (6 bases). Germline V gene lookup returns CDR1 KGHSH and CDR2 LQKENI. Trimming took off 0 bases at V and 8 bases at J, with 11 bases between the two ends. This CDR3 has 14 amino acids.

CDR3: CASSAISGAGQPQHF. CDR3 sequence (DNA): TGTGCCAGCAGTGCGATATCAGGGGCGGGTCAGCCCCAGCATTTT. This chain uses TRBV6-1 with TRBJ1-5; D is possibly TRBD1 (6 bases). Germline CDR1 MNHNS, CDR2 SASEGT. The CDR3 covers 15 residues. The V end was cut by 4 bases, the J end by 6 bases, with 16 bases between.

This sequence joins TRBV19 and TRBJ2-4; no clear D. V lost 8 bases to trimming and J lost 0 bases, with 14 bases between them. The CDR3 spans 15 residues. CDR1 is LNHDA, CDR2 SQIVND, per germline (reference sequence). The CDR3 here is CASAATDLAKNIQYF. In nucleotides, the CDR3 is TGTGCCAGTGCCGCGACTGACCTAGCCAAAAACATTCAGTACTTC.

The chain combines TRBV6-1 with TRBJ1-5; the D gene is possibly TRBD1 (5 bases). Per germline, CDR1 MNHNS and CDR2 SASEGT. This CDR3 has 15 residues. Trimming took off 0 bases at V and 5 bases at J, with 11 bases between the two ends. CDR3 sequence: CASSEAQGTYQPQHF. The CDR3 nucleotides read TGTGCCAGCAGTGAAGCGCAGGGTACTTATCAGCCCCAGCATTTT.

The J gene is TRBJ1-5, the V gene TRBV19; no definite D call. The germline CDR1 and CDR2 sequences are LNHDA and SQIVND (reference sequence). Trimming left V 7 bases short and J 3 bases short, with 16 bases between. The CDR3 is 15 residues long. The CDR3 protein is CASTMAHINNQPQHF. As DNA, the CDR3 is TGTGCCAGTACAATGGCTCACATAAACAATCAGCCCCAGCATTTT.

The rearrangement joins TRBV29-1 to TRBJ2-1; no clear D. The germline V and J ends were trimmed by 2 bases and 4 bases, with 6 bases remaining between them. The CDR3 is 12 amino acids. Germline CDR1 and CDR2: SQVTM and ANQGSEA. CDR3 region: CSVESQYNEQFF. Here the CDR3 DNA reads TGCAGCGTTGAATCCCAGTACAATGAGCAGTTCTTC.

The chain combines TRBV25-1 with TRBJ1-2; D not certain. Germline CDR1 reads MGHDK; CDR2 reads SYGVNS. V lost 4 bases and J lost 6, with 18 bases in between. The CDR3 is 15 amino acids. The CDR3 protein is CASSAPGLGGNGYTF. CDR3 DNA sequence: TGTGCCAGCAGTGCCCCGGGCCTAGGAGGTAATGGCTACACCTTC.

The chain has TRBV25-1 and TRBJ1-3; no clear D. The V gene lost 4 bases and the J gene lost 0 bases, with 13 bases spanning the gap. Germline V gene data show CDR1 as MGHDK and CDR2 as SYGVNS. This CDR3 has 16 amino acids. The CDR3 loop is CASSAPGTHSGNTIYF. In nucleotides, the CDR3 is TGTGCCAGCAGTGCTCCGGGAACTCACTCTGGAAACACCATATATTTT. Combining the CDR3 with reference TRBV25-1 and TRBJ1-3 gives the whole variable domain EADIYQTPRYLVIGTGKKITLECSQTMGHDKMYWYQQDPGMELHLIHYSYGVNSTEKGDLSSESTVSRIRTEHFPLTLESARPSHTSQYLCASSAPGTHSGNTIYFGEGSWLTVV.

The V gene is TRBV9, the J gene TRBJ2-5; TRBD2 matches 9 bases. Germline V gives CDR1 SGDLS, CDR2 YYNGEE. V shed 4 bases and J 3 bases; nucleotides not matched to a gene: 10. CDR3 size: 16 residues. For the CDR3, the DNA is TGTGCCAGCAGCTCAAGACTAGCGGAGGTTGAAGAGACCCAGTACTTC. Protein sequence: CASSSRLAEVEETQYF.

This chain uses TRBV5-1 with TRBJ2-1; the match to TRBD1 covers 7 bases. The CDR3 spans 14 residues. Trimming removed 4 bases from V and 5 bases from J; junction bases left unmatched: 6. Germline V CDR1 and CDR2: SGHRS, YFSETQ. CDR3 loop: CASSPGQRDNEQFF. As DNA, the CDR3 is TGCGCCAGCAGCCCGGGACAGAGGGACAATGAGCAGTTCTTC.

This chain connects TRBV4-1 to TRBJ2-2, with 7 bases matching TRBD2. This CDR3 contains 15 residues. From germline, CDR1 is MGHRA and CDR2 YSYEKL. J lost 4 bases, V lost 4 bases, and 6 bases had no gene match. The DNA for the CDR3 is TGCGCCAGCAGCCCTCCGGGACTACTCACCGGGGAGCTGTTTTTT. This sequence encodes CASSPPGLLTGELFF.